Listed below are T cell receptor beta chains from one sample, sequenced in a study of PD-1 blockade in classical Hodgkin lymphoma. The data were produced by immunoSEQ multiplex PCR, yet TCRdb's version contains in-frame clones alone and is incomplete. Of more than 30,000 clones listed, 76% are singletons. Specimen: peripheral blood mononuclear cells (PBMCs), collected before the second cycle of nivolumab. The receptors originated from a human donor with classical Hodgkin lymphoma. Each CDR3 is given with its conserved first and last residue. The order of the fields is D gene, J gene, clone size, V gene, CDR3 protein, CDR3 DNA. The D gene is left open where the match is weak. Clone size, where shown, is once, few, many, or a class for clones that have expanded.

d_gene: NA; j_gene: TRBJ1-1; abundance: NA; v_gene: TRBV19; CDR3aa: CASSIGGGEAFF; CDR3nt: TGTGCCAGTAGTATAGGAGGGGGTGAAGCTTTCTTT
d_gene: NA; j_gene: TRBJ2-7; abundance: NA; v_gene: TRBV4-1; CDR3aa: CASSQGIQGYEQYF; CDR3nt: TGCGCCAGCAGCCAAGGGATCCAGGGGTACGAGCAGTACTTC
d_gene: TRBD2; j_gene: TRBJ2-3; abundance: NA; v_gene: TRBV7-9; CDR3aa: CASSHDGGGTDTQYF; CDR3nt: TGTGCCAGCAGCCATGACGGGGGGGGCACAGATACGCAGTATTTT
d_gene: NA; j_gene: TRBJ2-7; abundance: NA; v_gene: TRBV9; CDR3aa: CASSHLGDPYEQYF; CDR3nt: TGTGCCAGCAGCCACCTGGGCGACCCCTACGAGCAGTACTTC
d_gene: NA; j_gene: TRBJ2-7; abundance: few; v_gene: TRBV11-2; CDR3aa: CASSLAPPQVGGYEQYF; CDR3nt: TGTGCCAGCAGCTTAGCTCCACCACAGGTAGGGGGCTACGAGCAGTACTTC
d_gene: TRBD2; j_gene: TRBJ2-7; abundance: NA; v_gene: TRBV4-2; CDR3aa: CASSQVYGGDSYEQYF; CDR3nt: TGTGCCAGCAGCCAAGTTTACGGGGGGGACTCCTACGAGCAGTACTTC
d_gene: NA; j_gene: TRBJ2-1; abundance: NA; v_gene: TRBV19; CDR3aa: CASSMVVEGNEQFF; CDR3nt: TGTGCCAGTAGTATGGTGGTGGAGGGTAACGAGCAGTTCTTC
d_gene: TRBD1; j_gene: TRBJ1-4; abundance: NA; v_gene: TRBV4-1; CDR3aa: CASSQTTGTNEKLFF; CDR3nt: TGCGCCAGCAGCCAAACGACAGGGACCAATGAAAAACTGTTTTTT
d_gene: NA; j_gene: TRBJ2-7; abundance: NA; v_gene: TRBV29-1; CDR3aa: CSALYRGRGDEQYF; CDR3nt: TGCAGCGCCCTTTACAGGGGCCGGGGGGATGAGCAGTACTTC
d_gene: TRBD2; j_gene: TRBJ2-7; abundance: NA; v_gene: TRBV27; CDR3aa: CASSGQSGIFEQYF; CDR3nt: TGTGCCAGCAGTGGGCAGAGCGGGATATTCGAGCAGTACTTC
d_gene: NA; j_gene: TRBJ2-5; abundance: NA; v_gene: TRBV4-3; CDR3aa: CASSHLHLVGETQYF; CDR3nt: TGCGCCAGCAGCCATCTACACCTGGTGGGAGAGACCCAGTACTTC
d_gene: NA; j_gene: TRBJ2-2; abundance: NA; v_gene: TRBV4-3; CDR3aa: CASSQGLAQNTGELFF; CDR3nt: TGCGCCAGCAGCCAAGGGTTAGCGCAGAACACCGGGGAGCTGTTTTTT
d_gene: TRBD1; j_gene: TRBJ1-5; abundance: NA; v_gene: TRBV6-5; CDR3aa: CASSLGGTGYNQPQHF; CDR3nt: TGTGCCAGCAGTTTGGGAGGGACAGGCTACAATCAGCCCCAGCATTTT
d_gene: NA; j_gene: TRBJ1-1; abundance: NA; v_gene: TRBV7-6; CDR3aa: CASSLNPGENTEAFF; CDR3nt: TGTGCCAGCAGCTTAAACCCAGGAGAAAACACTGAAGCTTTCTTT
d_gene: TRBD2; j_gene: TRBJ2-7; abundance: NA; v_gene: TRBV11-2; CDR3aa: CASSLVSGLAAYEQYF; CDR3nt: TGTGCCAGCAGCTTAGTATCAGGTCTAGCGGCCTACGAGCAGTACTTC
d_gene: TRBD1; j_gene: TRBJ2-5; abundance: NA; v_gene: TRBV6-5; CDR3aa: CASSYSGGVKTQYF; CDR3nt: TGTGCCAGCAGTTACTCAGGGGGCGTAAAGACCCAGTACTTC
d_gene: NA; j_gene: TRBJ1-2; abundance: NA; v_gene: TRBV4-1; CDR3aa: CASSQPRVVGGYTF; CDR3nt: TGCGCCAGCAGCCAACCCAGGGTAGTGGGGGGCTACACCTTC
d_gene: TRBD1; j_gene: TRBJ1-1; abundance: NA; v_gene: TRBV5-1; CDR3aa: CASSTRQGSTEAFF; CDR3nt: TGCGCCAGCAGCACGCGACAGGGGAGCACTGAAGCTTTCTTT
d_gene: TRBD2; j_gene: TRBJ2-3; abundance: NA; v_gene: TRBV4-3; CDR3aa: CASSQEASGGFTDTQYF; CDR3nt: TGCGCCAGCAGCCAAGAGGCTAGCGGGGGGTTCACAGATACGCAGTATTTT
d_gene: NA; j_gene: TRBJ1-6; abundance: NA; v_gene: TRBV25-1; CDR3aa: CASSEYKGGDSPLHF; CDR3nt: TGTGCCAGCAGTGAATATAAGGGTGGGGATTCACCCCTCCACTTT
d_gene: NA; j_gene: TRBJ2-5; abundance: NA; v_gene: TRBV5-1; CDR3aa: CASSANQQYQYF; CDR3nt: TGCGCCAGCAGCGCAAATCAGCAGTACCAGTACTTC
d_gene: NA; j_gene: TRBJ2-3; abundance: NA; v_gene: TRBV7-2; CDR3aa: CASSLDPDGDTQYF; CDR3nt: TGTGCCAGCAGCTTAGATCCAGACGGAGATACGCAGTATTTT
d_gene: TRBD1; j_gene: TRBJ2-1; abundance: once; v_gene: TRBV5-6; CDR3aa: CASSLGWDRSYNEQFF; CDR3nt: TGTGCCAGCAGCTTGGGTTGGGACAGATCCTACAATGAGCAGTTCTTC
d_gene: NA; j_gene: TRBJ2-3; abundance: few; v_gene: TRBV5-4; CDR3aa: CASSLAPTDTQYF; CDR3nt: TGTGCCAGCAGCTTGGCCCCCACAGATACGCAGTATTTT
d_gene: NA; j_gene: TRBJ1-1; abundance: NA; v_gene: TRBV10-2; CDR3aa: CASSESLLTLGGTEAFF; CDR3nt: TGCGCCAGCAGTGAGTCTCTCCTGACACTTGGAGGGACTGAAGCTTTCTTT
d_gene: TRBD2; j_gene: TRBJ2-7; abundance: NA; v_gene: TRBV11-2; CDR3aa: CASSLGGGAPIYEQYF; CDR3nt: TGTGCCAGCAGCCTCGGGGGGGGCGCGCCGATCTACGAGCAGTACTTC
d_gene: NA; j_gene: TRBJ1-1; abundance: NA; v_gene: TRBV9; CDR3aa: CASGGRLNTEAFF; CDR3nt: TGTGCCAGCGGTGGACGGTTGAACACTGAAGCTTTCTTT
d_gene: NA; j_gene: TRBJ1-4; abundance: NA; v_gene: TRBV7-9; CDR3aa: CASSVQGRWGKLFF; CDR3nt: TGTGCCAGCAGCGTCCAGGGCCGGTGGGGAAAACTGTTTTTT
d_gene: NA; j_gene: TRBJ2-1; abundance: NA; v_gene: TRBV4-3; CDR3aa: CASSEVAVEYNEQFF; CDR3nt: TGCGCCAGCAGCGAAGTGGCGGTGGAATACAATGAGCAGTTCTTC
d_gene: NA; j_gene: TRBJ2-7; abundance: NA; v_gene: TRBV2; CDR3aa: CASSEQPGGMNEQYF; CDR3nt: TGTGCCAGCAGTGAACAACCTGGGGGCATGAACGAGCAGTACTTC
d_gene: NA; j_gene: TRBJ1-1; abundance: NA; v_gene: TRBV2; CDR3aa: CASSTYRVGNTEAFF; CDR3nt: TGTGCCAGCAGTACCTACAGGGTCGGGAACACTGAAGCTTTCTTT
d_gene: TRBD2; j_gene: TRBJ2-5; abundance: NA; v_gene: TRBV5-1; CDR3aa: CASSPGTSAYGETQYF; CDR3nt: TGCGCCAGCAGCCCTGGGACTAGCGCGTATGGGGAGACCCAGTACTTC
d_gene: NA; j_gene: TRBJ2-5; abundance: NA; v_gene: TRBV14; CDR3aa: CASSPSRTALGQYF; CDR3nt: TGTGCCAGCAGCCCATCTAGGACGGCCTTAGGGCAGTACTTC
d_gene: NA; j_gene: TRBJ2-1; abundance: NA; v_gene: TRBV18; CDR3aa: CASRISTASYNEQFF; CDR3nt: TGTGCCAGCAGAATATCGACAGCCTCCTACAATGAGCAGTTCTTC
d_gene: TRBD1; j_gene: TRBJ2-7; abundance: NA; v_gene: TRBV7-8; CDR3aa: CASSLGGGGFSSYEQYF; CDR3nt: TGTGCCAGCAGCTTAGGAGGGGGCGGTTTCTCTTCATACGAGCAGTACTTC
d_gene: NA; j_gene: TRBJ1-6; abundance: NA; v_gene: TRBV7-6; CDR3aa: CASSPTGLSGNSPLHF; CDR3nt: TGTGCCAGCAGCCCCACAGGGCTCAGTGGGAATTCACCCCTCCACTTT
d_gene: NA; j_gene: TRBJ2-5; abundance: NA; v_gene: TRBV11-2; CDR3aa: CASSRWGMMETQYF; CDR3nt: TGTGCCAGCAGCCGATGGGGTATGATGGAGACCCAGTACTTC
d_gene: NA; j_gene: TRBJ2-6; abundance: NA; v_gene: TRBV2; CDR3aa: CATQQGYKGLSGANVLTF; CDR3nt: TGTGCCACCCAACAGGGTTACAAAGGGCTCTCTGGGGCCAACGTCCTGACTTTC
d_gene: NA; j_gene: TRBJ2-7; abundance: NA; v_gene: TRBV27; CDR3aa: CASSLNQESAYEQYF; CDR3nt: TGTGCCAGCAGTTTAAATCAGGAGTCCGCCTACGAGCAGTACTTC
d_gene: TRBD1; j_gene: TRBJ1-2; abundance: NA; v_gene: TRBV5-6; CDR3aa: CASSFWTGYDGYTF; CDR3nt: TGTGCCAGCAGCTTCTGGACAGGGTATGATGGCTACACCTTC
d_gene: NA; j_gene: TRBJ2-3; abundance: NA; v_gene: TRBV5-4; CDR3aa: CASSPNLDATSTDTQYF; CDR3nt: TGTGCCAGCAGCCCAAACCTCGACGCAACTAGCACAGATACGCAGTATTTT
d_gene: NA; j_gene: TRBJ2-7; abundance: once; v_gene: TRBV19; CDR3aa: CASSYGRVSYEQYF; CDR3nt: TGTGCCAGTAGCTACGGTAGGGTGTCCTACGAGCAGTACTTC
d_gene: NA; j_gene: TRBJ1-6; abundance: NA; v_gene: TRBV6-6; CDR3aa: CASSPGLYNSPLHF; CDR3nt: TGTGCCAGCAGTCCCGGGCTTTATAATTCACCCCTCCACTTT
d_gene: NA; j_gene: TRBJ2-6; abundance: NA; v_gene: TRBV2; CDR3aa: CASTYNQDSGANVLTF; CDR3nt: TGTGCCAGCACCTACAACCAGGACTCTGGGGCCAACGTCCTGACTTTC
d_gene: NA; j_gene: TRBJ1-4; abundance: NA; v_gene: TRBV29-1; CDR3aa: CSVEDPGRVGEKLFF; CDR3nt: TGCAGCGTTGAAGATCCCGGGAGGGTCGGTGAAAAACTGTTTTTT
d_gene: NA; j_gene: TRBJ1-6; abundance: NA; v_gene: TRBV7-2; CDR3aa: CASSWSIHNSPLHF; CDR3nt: TGTGCCAGCAGCTGGTCAATCCATAATTCACCCCTCCACTTT
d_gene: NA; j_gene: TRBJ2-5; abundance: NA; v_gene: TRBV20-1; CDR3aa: CSPRGGETQYF; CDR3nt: TGCAGTCCCCGGGGAGGCGAGACCCAGTACTTC
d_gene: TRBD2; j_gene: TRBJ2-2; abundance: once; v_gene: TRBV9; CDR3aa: CASSVAGGIGGGELFF; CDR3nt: TGTGCCAGCAGCGTAGCGGGAGGAATAGGAGGGGGGGAGCTGTTTTTT
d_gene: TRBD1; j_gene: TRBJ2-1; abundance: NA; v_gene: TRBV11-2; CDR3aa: CASSLRATGNEQFF; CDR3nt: TGTGCCAGCAGCTTACGCGCGACAGGGAATGAGCAGTTCTTC
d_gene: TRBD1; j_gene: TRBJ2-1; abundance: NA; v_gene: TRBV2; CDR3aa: CASSLGQDNEQFF; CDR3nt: TGTGCCAGCAGTCTGGGACAGGACAATGAGCAGTTCTTC
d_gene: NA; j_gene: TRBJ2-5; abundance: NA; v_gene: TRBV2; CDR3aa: CASSYSQETQYF; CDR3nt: TGTGCCAGCAGTTACTCTCAAGAGACCCAGTACTTC
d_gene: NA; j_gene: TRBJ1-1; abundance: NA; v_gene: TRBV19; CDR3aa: CASSMTPAQVEAFF; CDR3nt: TGTGCCAGTAGTATGACACCAGCTCAAGTTGAAGCTTTCTTT
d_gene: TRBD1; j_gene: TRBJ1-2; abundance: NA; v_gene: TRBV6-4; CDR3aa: CARRDSGLQSYTF; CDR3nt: TGTGCCAGAAGGGACAGTGGGCTACAAAGCTACACCTTC